This TCR beta chain appears in the sequencing data of a study of spatial heterogeneity in lung cancer. Study-level information: In raw reads, more than 9.5 appearances on average were recorded for each unique TCR and UMI combination.

Time point defined: blood at routine non-recurrence follow-up after resection. TCRdb reanalysed the 5' RACE reads using MiXCR and keeps one entry per CDR3 protein. The sample has under 35,000 distinct CDR3 sequences, 5% to 5.5% seen once. This clonotype was seen at least ten times. Germline CDR1 and CDR2: SGHTA and FQGNSA. CDR3 length: 14 amino acids. V shed 3 bases, J shed 5 bases, and the junction held 5 bases outside the gene matches. The chain combines TRBV7-2 with TRBJ2-7; 9 positions agree with TRBD1. This receptor was taken from a female donor with early-stage non-small cell lung cancer. Sequencing was performed on PBMCs, taken at follow-up. CDR3: CASSLGQGHDEQYF. CDR3 in DNA: TGTGCCAGCAGCTTGGGACAGGGTCATGACGAGCAGTACTTC.